This TCR beta chain was identified during a study of shared clonotypes between healthy human individuals. Study results and limitations: Despite large depth, rarefaction showed incomplete sorted-subset sequencing. All-four-donor shared clonotypes had higher generation probabilities than non-shared clonotypes did.

Germline CDR1 reads MNHEY; CDR2 reads SMNVEV (reference sequence). With V trimmed by 4 bases and J by 2 bases, 11 bases remained unmatched. This CDR3 is 17 amino acids long. CD45RO-negative, CCR7-selected cells formed the naive CD8 fraction, which excluded terminally differentiated effector memory CD45RA+ cells. Profiled with immunoSEQ multiplex PCR; TCRdb holds only in-frame clones, not every one. The sample consists of roughly 1,800,000 clones, about 94% of them appearing once. On this clone: The antigen is unknown.

V gene TRBV27 combines with J gene TRBJ2-3; 8 bases align to TRBD2. Sequencing was carried out using naive CD8+ T cells sorted from blood. This clonotype originated in a man aged 18 to 30 in good health. Written as DNA, the CDR3 is TGTGCCAGCAGTTCCCTCCCCGGGGGGGTAGACACAGATACGCAGTATTTT. Protein product: CASSSLPGGVDTDTQYF.